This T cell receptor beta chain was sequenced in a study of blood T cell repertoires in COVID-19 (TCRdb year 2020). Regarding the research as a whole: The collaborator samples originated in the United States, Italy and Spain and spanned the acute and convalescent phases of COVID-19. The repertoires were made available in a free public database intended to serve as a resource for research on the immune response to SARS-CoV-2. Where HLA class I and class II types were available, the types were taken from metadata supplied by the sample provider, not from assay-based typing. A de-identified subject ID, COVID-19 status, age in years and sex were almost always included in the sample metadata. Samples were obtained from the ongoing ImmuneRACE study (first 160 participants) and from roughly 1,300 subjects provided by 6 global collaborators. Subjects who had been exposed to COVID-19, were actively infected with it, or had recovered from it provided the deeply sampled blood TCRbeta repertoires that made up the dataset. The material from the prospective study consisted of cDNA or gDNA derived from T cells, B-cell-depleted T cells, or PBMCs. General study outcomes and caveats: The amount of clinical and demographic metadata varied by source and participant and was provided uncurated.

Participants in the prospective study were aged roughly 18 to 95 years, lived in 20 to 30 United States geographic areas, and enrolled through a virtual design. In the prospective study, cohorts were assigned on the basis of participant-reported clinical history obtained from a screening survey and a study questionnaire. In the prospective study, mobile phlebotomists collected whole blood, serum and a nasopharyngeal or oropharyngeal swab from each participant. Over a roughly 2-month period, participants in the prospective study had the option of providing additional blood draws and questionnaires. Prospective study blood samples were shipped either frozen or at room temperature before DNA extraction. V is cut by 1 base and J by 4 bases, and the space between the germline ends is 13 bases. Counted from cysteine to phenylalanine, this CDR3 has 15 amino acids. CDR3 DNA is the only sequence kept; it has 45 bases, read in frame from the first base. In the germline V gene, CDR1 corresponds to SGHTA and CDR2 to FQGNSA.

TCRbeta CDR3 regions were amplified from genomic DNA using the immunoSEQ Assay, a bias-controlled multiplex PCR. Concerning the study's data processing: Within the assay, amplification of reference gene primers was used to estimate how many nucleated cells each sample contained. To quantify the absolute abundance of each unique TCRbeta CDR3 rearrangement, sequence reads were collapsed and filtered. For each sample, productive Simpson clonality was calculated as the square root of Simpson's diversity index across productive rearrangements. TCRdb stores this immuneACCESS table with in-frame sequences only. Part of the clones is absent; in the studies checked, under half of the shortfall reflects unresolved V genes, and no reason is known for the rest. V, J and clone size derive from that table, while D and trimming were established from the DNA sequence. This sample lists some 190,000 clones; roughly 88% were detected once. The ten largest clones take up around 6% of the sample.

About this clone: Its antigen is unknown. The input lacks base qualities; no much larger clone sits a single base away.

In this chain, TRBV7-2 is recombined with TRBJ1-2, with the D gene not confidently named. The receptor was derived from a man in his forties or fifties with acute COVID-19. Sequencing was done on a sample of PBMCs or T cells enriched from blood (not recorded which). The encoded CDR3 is CASSLGPGSTYGYTF. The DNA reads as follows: TGTGCCAGCAGCTTAGGCCCGGGTAGCACCTATGGCTACACCTTC.